This T cell receptor (beta chain) was captured in a study of CD8+ T cells in alopecia areata. CDR1 is LNHDA, CDR2 SQIVND, per germline (reference sequence). V lost 3 bases and J lost 5, with 8 bases in between. The CDR3 contains 12 residues. Following RNA extraction, reverse transcription yielded cDNA that acted as the sequencing template. Data came from immunoSEQ multiplex PCR; TCRdb stores just in-frame clones and leaves some out. The data show some 180,000 clones, roughly 53% seen once. In the case of this clone: Its cognate antigen is unknown.

The treatment was: oral pan-JAK inhibitor, 5-10 mg twice daily. Lesional scalp punch biopsies and peripheral blood were collected from alopecia areata patients. Regarding the study as a whole: While tofacitinib was given, many expanded lesional clones persisted in scalp and blood. Scalp samples also contribute reads from the resident alphabeta T cells found in normal skin.

The source is a human donor with alopecia areata. This rearrangement joins TRBV19 to TRBJ2-7, with a weak D call TRBD1 (5 bases). Material: CD8+ T cells sorted from blood, obtained at week 24, from a patient treated with tofacitinib. The CDR3 DNA reads as TGTGCCAGTAGTATCAAAGGGGACGAGCAGTACTTC. As protein: CASSIKGDEQYF. Full variable domain (outside the CDR3, taken from reference TRBV19 and TRBJ2-7): DGGITQSPKYLFRKEGQNVTLSCEQNLNHDAMYWYRQDPGQGLRLIYYSQIVNDFQKGDIAEGYSVSREKKESFPLTVTSAQKNPTAFYLCASSIKGDEQYFGPGTRLTVT.